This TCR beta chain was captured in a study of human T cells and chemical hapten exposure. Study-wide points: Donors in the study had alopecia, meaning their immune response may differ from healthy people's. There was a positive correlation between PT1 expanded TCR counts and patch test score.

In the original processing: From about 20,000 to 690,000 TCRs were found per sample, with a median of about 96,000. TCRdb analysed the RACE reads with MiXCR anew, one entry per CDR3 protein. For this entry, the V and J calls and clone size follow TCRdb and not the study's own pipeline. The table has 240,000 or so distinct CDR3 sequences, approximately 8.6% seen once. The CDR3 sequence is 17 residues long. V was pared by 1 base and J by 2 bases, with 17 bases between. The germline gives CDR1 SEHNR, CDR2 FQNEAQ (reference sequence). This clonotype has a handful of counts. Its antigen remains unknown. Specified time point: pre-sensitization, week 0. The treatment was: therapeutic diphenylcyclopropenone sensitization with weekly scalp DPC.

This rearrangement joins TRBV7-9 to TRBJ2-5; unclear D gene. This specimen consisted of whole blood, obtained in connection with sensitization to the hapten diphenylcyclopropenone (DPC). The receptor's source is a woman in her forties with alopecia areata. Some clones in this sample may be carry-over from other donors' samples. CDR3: CASSLGSGRITQETQYF. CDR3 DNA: TGTGCCAGCAGCTTAGGTAGTGGCCGAATCACGCAAGAGACCCAGTACTTC.